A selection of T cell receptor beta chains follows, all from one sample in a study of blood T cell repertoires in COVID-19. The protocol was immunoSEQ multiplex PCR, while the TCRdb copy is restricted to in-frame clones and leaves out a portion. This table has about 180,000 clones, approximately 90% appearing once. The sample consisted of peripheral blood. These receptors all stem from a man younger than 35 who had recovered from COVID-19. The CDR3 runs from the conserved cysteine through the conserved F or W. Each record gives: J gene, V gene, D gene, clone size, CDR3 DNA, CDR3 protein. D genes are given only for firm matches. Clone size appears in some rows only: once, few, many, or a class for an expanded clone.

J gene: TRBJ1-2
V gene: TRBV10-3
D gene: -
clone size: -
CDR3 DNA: TGTGCCATCAGTGAGTCCCCGGGACAATATGGCTACACCTTC
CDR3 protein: CAISESPGQYGYTF

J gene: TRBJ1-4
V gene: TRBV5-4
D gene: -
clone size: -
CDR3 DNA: TGTGCCAGCAGCTTGGTCGGACCGGGGATGAAAAATCATGAAAAACTGTTTTTT
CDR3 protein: CASSLVGPGMKNHEKLFF

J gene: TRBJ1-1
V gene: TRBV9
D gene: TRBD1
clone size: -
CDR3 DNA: TGTGCCAGCAGCGCGAGGAGACAGGGGTTGGGTGAAGCTTTCTTT
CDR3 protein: CASSARRQGLGEAFF

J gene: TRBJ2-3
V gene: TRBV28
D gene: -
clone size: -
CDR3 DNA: TGTGCCAGCAGGAAGGGGAACACAGATACGCAGTATTTT
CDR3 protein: CASRKGNTDTQYF

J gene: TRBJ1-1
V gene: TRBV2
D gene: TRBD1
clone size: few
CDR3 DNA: TGTGCCAGCAACGGGGACAGAACTGAAGCTTTCTTT
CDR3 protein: CASNGDRTEAFF

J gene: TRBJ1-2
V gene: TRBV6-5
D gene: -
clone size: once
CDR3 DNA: TGTGCCAGCAGTTACTCCAGGGGCACATATGGCTACACCTTC
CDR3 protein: CASSYSRGTYGYTF

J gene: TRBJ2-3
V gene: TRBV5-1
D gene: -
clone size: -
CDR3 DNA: TGCGCCAGCAGCTTGGGTTCCCAGCGGGATACGCAGTATTTT
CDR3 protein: CASSLGSQRDTQYF

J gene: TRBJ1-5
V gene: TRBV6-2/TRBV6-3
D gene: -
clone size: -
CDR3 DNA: TGTGCCAGCAGTCGGAGGGGTGGCGGTCCGACCCAGCATTTT
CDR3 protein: CASSRRGGGPTQHF

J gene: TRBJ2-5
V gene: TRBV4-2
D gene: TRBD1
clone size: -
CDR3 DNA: TGTGCCAGCAGCCCGCTCCGAACAGGGGGCGTCAGCCCCCAAGAGACCCAGTACTTC
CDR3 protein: CASSPLRTGGVSPQETQYF

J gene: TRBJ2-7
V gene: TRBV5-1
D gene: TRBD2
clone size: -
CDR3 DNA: TGCGCCAGCAGCTTGCAAACTAGCGGGAGTGGGCGGTCCTACGAGCAGTACTTC
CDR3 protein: CASSLQTSGSGRSYEQYF

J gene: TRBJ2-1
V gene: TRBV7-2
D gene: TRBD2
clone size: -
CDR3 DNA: TGTGCCAGCAGCCTTAGCGGGAGGAAGGGCAATGAGCAGTTCTTC
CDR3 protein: CASSLSGRKGNEQFF

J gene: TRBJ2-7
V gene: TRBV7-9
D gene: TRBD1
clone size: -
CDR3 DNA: TGTGCCAGCAGCCAGGCGGACAGGGGAAAATACGAGCAGTACTTC
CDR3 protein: CASSQADRGKYEQYF

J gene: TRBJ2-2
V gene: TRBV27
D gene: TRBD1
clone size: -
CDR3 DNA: TGTGCCAGCAGTTCCGCATCGGGATACGGGACAGCGAACACCGGGGAGCTGTTTTTT
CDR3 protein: CASSSASGYGTANTGELFF

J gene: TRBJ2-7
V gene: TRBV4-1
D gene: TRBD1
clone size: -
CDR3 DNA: TGCGCCAGCAGCCAAGAGGACAGGGCGGAAGAGCAGTACTTC
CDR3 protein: CASSQEDRAEEQYF

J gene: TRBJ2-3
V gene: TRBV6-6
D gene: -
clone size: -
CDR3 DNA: TGTGCCAGCACCCCGTCTCAGGGCACGCAGTATTTT
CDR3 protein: CASTPSQGTQYF

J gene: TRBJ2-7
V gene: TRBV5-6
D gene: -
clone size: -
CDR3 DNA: TGTGCCAGCAGCTTGGTGGACTTCTCCTACGAGCAGTACTTC
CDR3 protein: CASSLVDFSYEQYF

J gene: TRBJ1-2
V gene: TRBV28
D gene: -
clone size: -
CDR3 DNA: TGTGCCAGCAGCCGCGACAGGATTGGACCCTATGGCTACACCTTC
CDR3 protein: CASSRDRIGPYGYTF

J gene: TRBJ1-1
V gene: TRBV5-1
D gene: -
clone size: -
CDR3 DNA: TGCGCCAGCAGCTCACAGGTTGAAGCTTTCTTT
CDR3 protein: CASSSQVEAFF

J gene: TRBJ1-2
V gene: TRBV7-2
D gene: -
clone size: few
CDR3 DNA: TGTGCCAGCAGTTTGGAAGACAAAGGCTATGGCTACACCTTC
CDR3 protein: CASSLEDKGYGYTF

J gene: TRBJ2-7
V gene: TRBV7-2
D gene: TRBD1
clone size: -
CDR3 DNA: TGTGCCAGCAGGGGGCCGGGACAGGGGGGTCCCTACGAGCAGTACTTC
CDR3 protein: CASRGPGQGGPYEQYF

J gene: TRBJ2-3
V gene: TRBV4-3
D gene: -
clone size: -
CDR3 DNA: TGCGCCAGCAGTGTTTGGACTAGCACAGATACGCAGTATTTT
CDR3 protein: CASSVWTSTDTQYF

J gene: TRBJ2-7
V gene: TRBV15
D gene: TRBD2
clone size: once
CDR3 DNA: TGTGCCACCAGCTCCGGGGGGACTAGCTACGAGCAGTACTTC
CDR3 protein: CATSSGGTSYEQYF

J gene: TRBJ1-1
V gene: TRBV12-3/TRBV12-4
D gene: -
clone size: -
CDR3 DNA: TGTGCCAGCAGTTTCAGTGCCACTGAAGCTTTCTTT
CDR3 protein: CASSFSATEAFF

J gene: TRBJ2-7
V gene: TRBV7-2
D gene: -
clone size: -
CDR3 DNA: TGTGCCAGCAGCCCCATCCCGGACACAACTTACGAGCAGTACTTC
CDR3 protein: CASSPIPDTTYEQYF

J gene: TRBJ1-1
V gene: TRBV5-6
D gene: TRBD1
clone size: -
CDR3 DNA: TGTGCCAGCAAAACCGCAGGGGGCGGCGTGAACACTGAAGCTTTCTTT
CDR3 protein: CASKTAGGGVNTEAFF

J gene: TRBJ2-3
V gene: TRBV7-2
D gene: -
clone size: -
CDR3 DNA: TGTGCCAGCAGCCTCGGGACGGACTACACAGATACGCAGTATTTT
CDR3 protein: CASSLGTDYTDTQYF

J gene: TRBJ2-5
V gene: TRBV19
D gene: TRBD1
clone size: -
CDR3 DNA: TGTGCCAGTAGGGCAGGGGGAAGTGAGACCCAGTACTTC
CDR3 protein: CASRAGGSETQYF

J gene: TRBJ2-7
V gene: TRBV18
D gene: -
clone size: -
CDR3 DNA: TGTGCCAGCTCACCGACATCGACCTACGAGCAGTACTTC
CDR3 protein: CASSPTSTYEQYF

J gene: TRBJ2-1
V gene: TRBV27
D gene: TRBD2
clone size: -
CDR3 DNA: TGTGCCAGCAGTTTGTCTAGCGGGAGCCACTACAATGAGCAGTTCTTC
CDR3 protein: CASSLSSGSHYNEQFF

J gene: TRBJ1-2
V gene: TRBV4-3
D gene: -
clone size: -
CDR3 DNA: TGCGCCAGCAGCCAAGAGTTGAGTTCGAGCTACACCTTC
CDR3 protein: CASSQELSSSYTF

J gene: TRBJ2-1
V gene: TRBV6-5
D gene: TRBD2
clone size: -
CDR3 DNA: TGTGCCGCTAGGCCAATAGCGGGAGTCCGCAATGAGCAGTTCTTC
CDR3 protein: CAARPIAGVRNEQFF

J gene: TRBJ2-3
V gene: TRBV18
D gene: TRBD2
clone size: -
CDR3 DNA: TGTGCCAGCTCACCACCGGAATGGACTAGCGGGACTAGCACAGATACGCAGTATTTT
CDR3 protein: CASSPPEWTSGTSTDTQYF

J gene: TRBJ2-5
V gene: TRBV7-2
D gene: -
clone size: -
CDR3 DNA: TGTGCCAGCAAGCTAAAGCCCCCAGGGACCCAGTACTTC
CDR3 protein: CASKLKPPGTQYF

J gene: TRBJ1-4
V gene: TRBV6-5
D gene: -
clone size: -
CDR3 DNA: TGTGCCAGCAGTTTGGACACGGTAACAACTAATGAAAAACTGTTTTTT
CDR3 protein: CASSLDTVTTNEKLFF

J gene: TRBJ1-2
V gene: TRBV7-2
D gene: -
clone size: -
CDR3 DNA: TGTGCCAGCAGCCCCTCGGGGATCAACTATGGCTACACCTTC
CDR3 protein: CASSPSGINYGYTF

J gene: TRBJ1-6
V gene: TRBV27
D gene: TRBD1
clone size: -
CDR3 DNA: TGTGCCAGCATGCCCGACAGGGGGCGAGCTAATTCACCCCTCCACTTT
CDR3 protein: CASMPDRGRANSPLHF

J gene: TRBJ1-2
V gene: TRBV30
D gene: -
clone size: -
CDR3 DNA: TGTGCCTGGAGTTACGGGACAAATTATGGCTACACCTTC
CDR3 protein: CAWSYGTNYGYTF

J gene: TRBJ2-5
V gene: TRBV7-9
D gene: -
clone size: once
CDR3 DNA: TGTGCCAGCAGCCTCCGGGACTCTGAAGAGACCCAGTACTTC
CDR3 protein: CASSLRDSEETQYF

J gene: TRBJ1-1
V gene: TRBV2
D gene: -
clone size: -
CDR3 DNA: TGTGCCAGCGAGGAACAGGGTTACACTGAAGCTTTCTTT
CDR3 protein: CASEEQGYTEAFF

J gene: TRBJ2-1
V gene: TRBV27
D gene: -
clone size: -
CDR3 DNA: TGTGCCAGCCAACGGGTAAATCGCAATGAGCAGTTCTTC
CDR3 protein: CASQRVNRNEQFF

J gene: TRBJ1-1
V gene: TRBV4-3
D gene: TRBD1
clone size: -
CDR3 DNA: TGCGCCAGCAGCCAAGATGAGGGGGCGAGCACTGAAGCTTTCTTT
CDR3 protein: CASSQDEGASTEAFF

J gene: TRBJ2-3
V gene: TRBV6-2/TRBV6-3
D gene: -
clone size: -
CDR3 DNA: TGTGCCAGCAGTTATAGGAGGTCCGGCACAGATACGCAGTATTTT
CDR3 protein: CASSYRRSGTDTQYF